The source of this TCR beta chain is a study of blood T cell repertoires in COVID-19 (dated by TCRdb to 2020 to 2022). Regarding the research as a whole: Samples covering the acute and convalescent phases of COVID-19 were provided by collaborators in the United States, Italy and Spain. The material from the prospective study consisted of cDNA or gDNA derived from T cells, B-cell-depleted T cells, or PBMCs. Subjects who had been exposed to COVID-19, were actively infected with it, or had recovered from it provided the deeply sampled blood TCRbeta repertoires that made up the dataset. The repertoires were released in a freely available public database meant as a resource for research on the immune response to SARS-CoV-2. The samples were drawn from the first 160 participants of the ongoing ImmuneRACE study and from 1,254 subjects provided by 6 global collaborators. Sample metadata almost always included a de-identified subject ID, COVID-19 status, age in years and sex. HLA class I and class II types, where available, came from metadata supplied by the sample provider rather than from assay-based typing. General conclusions and limits of the study: How much clinical and demographic metadata was included differed by source and by participant, and the metadata was provided uncurated.

TCRbeta CDR3 regions were amplified from genomic DNA by means of the immunoSEQ Assay, a bias-controlled multiplex PCR. As for the original processing: Nucleated cell counts per sample were estimated from amplification of reference gene primers within the assay. To quantify the absolute abundance of each unique TCRbeta CDR3 rearrangement, sequence reads were collapsed and filtered. Productive Simpson clonality was computed per sample as the square root of Simpson's diversity index over productive rearrangements. Held by TCRdb, this immuneACCESS table contains in-frame sequences only and omits some clones. Under half of the omission traces to an unresolved V gene where checked; the cause of the rest is unknown. V and J calls and clone size are copied from that table; D and trimming were computed from the DNA. The sample table records roughly 72,000 clones; approximately 85% of these occur just once. 5.4% of the sample is taken by the ten largest.

Taken from cysteine to phenylalanine, the CDR3 has 14 residues. Only the CDR3 DNA is retained, 42 bases long and in frame from the first base. The junction shows trimming of 3 bases on V and 6 bases on J, and the gene matches do not reach 4 bases of it. As encoded in the germline V gene (reference sequence), CDR1 is LNHDA while CDR2 is SQIVND. Whole blood was collected in K2EDTA tubes by collaborating institutions according to the institutions' own protocols. For TCRbeta analysis, collaborators shipped samples in one of three forms: frozen whole blood, isolated PBMCs, or DNA extracted from either of those sample types. Comments on this clone: No antigen is known for it. Per-base qualities were not stored, and no clone one base away is much larger.

This clonotype originated in a woman of 80 years or more with active or convalescent COVID-19. Sequencing was carried out using peripheral blood. This chain is built from TRBV19 and TRBJ2-1; 8 of the junction bases match TRBD1. The CDR3 loop reads CASSMWTGPNEQFF. In nucleotide form, the sequence is TGTGCCAGTAGTATGTGGACAGGGCCCAATGAGCAGTTCTTC.